The 18 T cell receptor beta chains presented below share a single source sample, sequenced in a study of blood T cell repertoires in COVID-19. Assay: immunoSEQ multiplex PCR; the TCRdb copy retains only in-frame clones and omits some. The sample lists approximately 360,000 clones, 70% to 90% occurring once. Sequencing was carried out using peripheral blood. These receptors came from a man aged 35 to 55 with acute or convalescent COVID-19.

This clone was seen a single time. The rearrangement links TRBV5-4 to TRBJ2-7; TRBD1 aligns across 7 bases. Germline V lookup: CDR1 SGHNT, CDR2 YYREEE (reference sequence). The CDR3 covers 15 residues. The V and J ends lost 4 bases and 5 bases, in that order; junction bases with no gene match: 12. CDR3 sequence: CASSRRDSLTHEQYF. CDR3 nucleotides: TGTGCCAGCAGCCGACGGGACAGCCTTACCCACGAGCAGTACTTC.

The rearrangement uses TRBV3-1 (or the pseudogene TRBV3-2) and TRBJ1-1; 8 nucleotides line up with TRBD1. The CDR3 totals 15 residues. CDR1 is LGHDT and CDR2 is YNNKEL in the germline V gene (reference sequence). V lost 0 bases to trimming and J lost 4 bases; unmatched junction nucleotides: 4. The CDR3 here is CASSQDAGGGTEAFF. CDR3 sequence (DNA): TGTGCCAGCAGCCAAGACGCAGGGGGCGGCACTGAAGCTTTCTTT.

The chain carries TRBV2 and TRBJ2-6; D is perhaps TRBD1 (7 bases). CDR3 length: 17 amino acids. CDR1 and CDR2 from the germline V gene are SNHLY and FYNNEI. Trimming left V 11 bases short and J 0 bases short, with 20 bases between. The CDR3 sequence is CAGGTENSHSGANVLTF. In nucleotides, the CDR3 is TGTGCCGGCGGGACAGAGAATTCCCACTCTGGGGCCAACGTCCTGACTTTC.

The chain recombines TRBV6-5 with TRBJ2-1; 7 nucleotides align to TRBD2. CDR3 length: 16 amino acids. V gave up 0 bases and J gave up 0 bases; unmatched junction bases: 2. CDR1 and CDR2 from the germline V gene are MNHEY and SVGAGI. CDR3 nucleotide sequence: TGTGCCAGCAGTTACTCGCGCGGGAGCTCCTACAATGAGCAGTTCTTC. This encodes CASSYSRGSSYNEQFF.

This chain joins TRBV5-1 and TRBJ2-2; a possible D gene is TRBD2 (6 bases). Germline V CDR1 and CDR2: SGHRS, YFSETQ. The CDR3 runs to 17 residues. The V and J ends lost 4 bases and 0 bases respectively, with 16 bases between them. CDR3 sequence reads: CASSLGGTTSNTGELFF. As DNA, the CDR3 is TGCGCCAGCAGCCTTGGCGGGACCACCTCGAACACCGGGGAGCTGTTTTTT.

The V call is TRBV27, the J call TRBJ1-6, with D tentatively TRBD1 (5 bases). This CDR3 is 15 amino acids long. The germline V and J ends were trimmed by 2 bases and 4 bases, with 9 bases remaining between them. Per germline, CDR1 MNHEY and CDR2 SMNVEV (reference sequence). The CDR3 DNA sequence: TGTGCCAGCAGTTTACGGGGGGGGTATAATTCACCCCTCCACTTT. Protein product: CASSLRGGYNSPLHF.

The rearrangement uses TRBV28 and TRBJ1-2, with D perhaps matching TRBD1 (5 bases). This CDR3 spans 14 amino acids. V was trimmed by 5 bases and J by 2 bases, leaving 12 bases between them. Germline-derived CDR1 and CDR2 are MDHEN and SYDVKM. CDR3 bases: TGTGCCAGCAGTATCAAGCAGGGAAACTATGGCTACACCTTC. Translating gives CASSIKQGNYGYTF.

The count of this clone is one. J is TRBJ1-4 and V is TRBV9; TRBD1 is a possible D gene (6 bases). The CDR3 sequence is 14 residues long. From germline, CDR1 is SGDLS and CDR2 YYNGEE. Trimming left V 0 bases short and J 10 bases short, with 13 bases between. In DNA form, the CDR3 reads TGTGCCAGCAGCGTAGACCCGGGACATGGAAAACTGTTTTTT. Translated: CASSVDPGHGKLFF.

This clone is deemed medium-sized (0.01 to 0.1%). The rearrangement joins TRBV28 to TRBJ1-2; no clear D gene. V was shortened by 2 bases and J by 4 bases, with 5 bases between the two germline ends. Germline V gives CDR1 MDHEN, CDR2 SYDVKM. The CDR3 consists of 12 residues. As DNA, the CDR3 is TGTGCCAGCAGTTTAAACAGCTATGGCTACACCTTC. Protein product: CASSLNSYGYTF.

The V call is TRBV5-1, the J call TRBJ2-2; maybe TRBD1 (6 bases). Germline V gives CDR1 SGHRS, CDR2 YFSETQ. The ends were cut back, 7 bases at V and 8 bases at J, with 9 bases in the middle. The CDR3 loop spans 11 amino acids. This CDR3 is CASGRGGELFF. CDR3 DNA: TGCGCCAGCGGCAGGGGTGGGGAGCTGTTTTTT. The complete variable domain, with remaining parts taken from reference TRBV5-1 and TRBJ2-2, reads KAGVTQTPRYLIKTRGQQVTLSCSPISGHRSVSWYQQTPGQGLQFLFEYFSETQRNKGNFPGRFSGRQFSNSRSEMNVSTLELGDSALYLCASGRGGELFFGEGSRLTVL.

A note on this clone: This specimen includes other DNA sequences encoding the same CDR3. The V gene is TRBV6-5, the J gene TRBJ2-2; a possible D gene is TRBD2 (6 bases). Trimming stripped 0 bases from V and 6 bases from J, with 8 bases between. Germline-derived CDR1 and CDR2 are MNHEY and SVGAGI. This CDR3 is built from 14 residues. In DNA, the CDR3 is TGTGCCAGCAGTTACTCGCGGGGCTCCGGGGAGCTGTTTTTT. It encodes CASSYSRGSGELFF.

The rearrangement links TRBV25-1 to TRBJ2-5; 7 nucleotides agree with TRBD2. The germline V gene has CDR1 MGHDK and CDR2 SYGVNS. The CDR3 sequence is 18 residues long. V dropped 3 bases and J dropped 1; count of bases not matched to a gene: 14. CDR3 amino acids: CASSDWGGSGPSQETQYF. In nucleotides, the CDR3 is TGTGCCAGCAGTGATTGGGGGGGTAGCGGGCCCTCCCAAGAGACCCAGTACTTC.

This rearrangement joins TRBV15 to TRBJ1-2, with D hard to call. V lost 0 bases and J lost 0, with 8 bases in between. Germline values: CDR1 LNHNV, CDR2 YYDKDF (reference sequence). This CDR3 has 15 amino acids. In DNA, the CDR3 is TGTGCCACCAGCAGAGATTTGGCAACTAACTATGGCTACACCTTC. The encoded protein is CATSRDLATNYGYTF.

This sequence joins TRBV30 and TRBJ1-1; the D gene is possibly TRBD1 (5 bases). The V gene's germline CDR1 is GTSNPN and CDR2 SVGIG (reference sequence). The CDR3 loop spans 16 amino acids. Trimming left V 2 bases short and J 5 bases short, with 21 bases between. CDR3 sequence (DNA): TGTGCCTGGAGTTCCCCTCGGGAGAGGGGAGGTACTGAAGCTTTCTTT. Amino acids: CAWSSPRERGGTEAFF.

The V gene is TRBV7-8, the J gene TRBJ1-5; the match to TRBD1 covers 10 bases. CDR3 length: 16 amino acids. CDR1 is SGHVS and CDR2 is FQNEAQ in the germline V gene. The trim removed 10 bases at V and 3 bases at J, leaving 12 bases unmatched. The CDR3 spells CATNKWDRGFNQPQHF. For the CDR3, the DNA is TGTGCCACTAACAAATGGGACAGGGGATTCAATCAGCCCCAGCATTTT.

This chain joins TRBV27 and TRBJ1-4; D not certain. V was clipped by 6 bases and J by 8 bases, with 16 bases between them. This CDR3 has 14 residues. CDR1 is MNHEY, CDR2 SMNVEV, per germline (reference sequence). CDR3 sequence reads: CASSPGRAGEKLFF. The CDR3 DNA reads TGTGCCAGCAGCCCTGGGAGGGCCGGGGAAAAACTGTTTTTT. The full variable domain, its missing parts supplied by reference TRBV27 and TRBJ1-4, is EAQVTQNPRYLITVTGKKLTVTCSQNMNHEYMSWYRQDPGLGLRQIYYSMNVEVTDKGDVPEGYKVSRKEKRNFPLILESPSPNQTSLYFCASSPGRAGEKLFFGSGTQLSVL.

V and J are TRBV5-3 and TRBJ2-6; TRBD2 might be the D (6 bases). TRBV5-3 is filed as an ORF, its function uncertain. The CDR3 contains 16 residues. Trimming took off 8 bases at V and 5 bases at J, with 20 bases between the two ends. The CDR3 protein is CASTGVLAGRANVLTF. DNA of the CDR3: TGTGCCAGCACGGGGGTTTTGGCAGGAAGGGCCAACGTCCTGACTTTC.

The rearrangement links TRBV19 to TRBJ2-1; 14 bases agree with TRBD2. Trimming removed 5 bases from V and 6 bases from J; junction bases left unmatched: 9. CDR1 and CDR2 from the germline V gene are LNHDA and SQIVND (reference sequence). CDR3 length equals 17 residues. This CDR3 reads CASSAPGTSGSINEQFF. The CDR3 DNA follows: TGTGCCAGTAGTGCACCGGGGACTAGCGGGAGTATCAATGAGCAGTTCTTC.